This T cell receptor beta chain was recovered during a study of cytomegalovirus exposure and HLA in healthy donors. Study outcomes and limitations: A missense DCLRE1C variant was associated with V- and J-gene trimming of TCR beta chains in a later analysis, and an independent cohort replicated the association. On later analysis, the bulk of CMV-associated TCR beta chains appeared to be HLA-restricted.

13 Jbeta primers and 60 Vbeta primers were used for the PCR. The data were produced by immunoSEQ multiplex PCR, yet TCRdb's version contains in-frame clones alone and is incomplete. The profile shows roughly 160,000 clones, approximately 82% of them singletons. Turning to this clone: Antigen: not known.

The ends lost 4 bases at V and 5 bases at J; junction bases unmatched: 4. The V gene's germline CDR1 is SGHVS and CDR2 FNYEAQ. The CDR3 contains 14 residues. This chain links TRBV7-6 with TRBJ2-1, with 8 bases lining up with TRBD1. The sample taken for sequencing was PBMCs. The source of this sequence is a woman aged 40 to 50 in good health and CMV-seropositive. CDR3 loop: CASSSGRGHNEQFF. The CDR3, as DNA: TGTGCCAGCAGCTCTGGCAGGGGGCACAATGAGCAGTTCTTC.